In its sample, the clone carrying this T cell receptor beta chain was seen a few times. Its cognate antigen is unknown. Data came from immunoSEQ multiplex PCR; TCRdb stores just in-frame clones and leaves some out. The sample yields under 150,000 clones, approximately 93% seen once. This sample stems from a study of T cell responses to AZD1222 COVID-19 vaccine. General study points: The donor group comprised mostly white British people and more females; the analysis possibly underestimated clonal diversity. Once two AZD1222 doses were given, Spike-specific TCR breadth and depth went up. At baseline, just 6 or 7 AZD1222 recipients tested seropositive.

The CDR3 length is 13 residues. CDR1 and CDR2 (germline): LNHDA, SQIVND (reference sequence). V lost 2 bases to trimming and J lost 4 bases; unmatched junction nucleotides: 0. The chain is built from TRBV19 and TRBJ2-5; TRBD1 aligns across 8 bases. This specimen consisted of peripheral blood, obtained on day 0 of AZD1222 vaccination. This TCR came from an adult in good health. CDR3 amino acids: CASSIQGAETQYF. The CDR3 nucleotides read TGTGCCAGTAGTATACAGGGGGCAGAGACCCAGTACTTC. The full variable domain, in which reference TRBV19 and TRBJ2-5 provide the parts outside the CDR3, is DGGITQSPKYLFRKEGQNVTLSCEQNLNHDAMYWYRQDPGQGLRLIYYSQIVNDFQKGDIAEGYSVSREKKESFPLTVTSAQKNPTAFYLCASSIQGAETQYFGPGTRLLVL.